Shown below are 4 T cell receptor beta chains from a single sample sequenced in a study of CD8 T cells in Susac syndrome. An amount of RNA that ranged from roughly 0.45 to 1 ug was reverse transcribed with random hexamers. From the immunoSEQ multiplex PCR reads, TCRdb called clonotypes with MiXCR, one entry per CDR3 protein. The sample includes 160,000 or so distinct CDR3 sequences, roughly 95% seen only once; the top ten take approximately 0.15%. Sequenced: CD8+ T cells from PBMCs. These receptors were taken from a human donor with multiple sclerosis.

V is TRBV5-1 and J is TRBJ2-5; D gene ambiguous. The V and J ends lost 5 bases and 2 bases respectively, with 4 bases between them. The CDR3 length is 11 residues. The germline gives CDR1 SGHRS, CDR2 YFSETQ. CDR3 nucleotide sequence: TGCGCCAGCAGGGAACAAGAGACCCAGTACTTC. This codes for CASREQETQYF.

The chain carries TRBV7-9 and TRBJ2-7; D gene uncertain. The length of the CDR3 is 13 residues. Trimming removed 3 bases at V and 3 bases at J, with 9 bases between. Germline lookup yields CDR1 SEHNR and CDR2 FQNEAQ (reference sequence). The CDR3 DNA reads TGTGCCAGCAGCTTGGTCATAAGCTACGAGCAGTACTTC. Its translation is CASSLVISYEQYF.

The genes are TRBV30 and TRBJ2-7; TRBD1 matches at 8 bases. Germline CDR1 GTSNPN, CDR2 SVGIG (reference sequence). The trim removed 5 bases at V and 1 base at J, leaving 4 bases unmatched. CDR3 length equals 13 residues. The CDR3 sequence: CAWDRGLSYEQYF. CDR3 nucleotide sequence: TGTGCCTGGGACAGGGGATTGTCCTACGAGCAGTACTTC.

This chain links TRBV9 with TRBJ1-1, with D possibly being TRBD1 (6 bases). The CDR3 covers 13 residues. Trimming removed 5 bases at V and 9 bases at J, with 17 bases between. Germline loops: CDR1 SGDLS, CDR2 YYNGEE. CDR3 in DNA: TGTGCCAGCAGTGAGACATCCACAGGGAAAGCTTTCTTT. Protein: CASSETSTGKAFF. The full variable domain, with the rest looked up from reference TRBV9 and TRBJ1-1, is DSGVTQTPKHLITATGQRVTLRCSPRSGDLSVYWYQQSLDQGLQFLIQYYNGEERAKGNILERFSAQQFPDLHSELNLSSLELGDSALYFCASSETSTGKAFFGQGTRLTVV.